These T cell receptor beta chains were read from a single sample in a study of cytomegalovirus exposure and HLA in healthy donors. Measured with immunoSEQ multiplex PCR; TCRdb has only the in-frame clones, and not every one. The sample lists under 200,000 clones, around three quarters occurring once. Sequencing was performed on PBMCs. These TCRs come from a woman younger than 45 in good health and CMV-seropositive. Each CDR3 is given with its conserved first and last residue. A D gene is named only where the DNA matches it firmly. Size values are once, few and many counts, or a class for expanded clones, and some rows have none.

j_call clone_size v_call d_call cdr3_nt cdr3_aa
TRBJ1-5 - TRBV7-3 - TGTGCCAGCAGCTTGGGAGCTAATCAGCCCCAGCATTTT CASSLGANQPQHF
TRBJ1-1 - TRBV28 - TGTGCCAGCAGTTCCACAGGGAGAACTGAAGCTTTCTTT CASSSTGRTEAFF
TRBJ2-1 - TRBV28 TRBD1 TGTGCCAGCATATCAGGGGGAGACTACAATGAGCAGTTCTTC CASISGGDYNEQFF
TRBJ2-3 - TRBV11-1 TRBD1 TGTGCCAGCAGCTTAGTCGGGACAGGGGGGACTAGCACAGATACGCAGTATTTT CASSLVGTGGTSTDTQYF
TRBJ2-5 - TRBV2 - TGTGCCAGCAGTTCGATTGGCGGGGAGACCCAGTACTTC CASSSIGGETQYF
TRBJ2-3 - TRBV7-9 - TGTGCCAGCAGCTTAGGCAGGGATACGCAGTATTTT CASSLGRDTQYF
TRBJ2-7 few TRBV6-1 TRBD1 TGTGCCAGCAGTGAAATGGGGACAGGGGCCTACGAGCAGTACTTC CASSEMGTGAYEQYF
TRBJ1-2 few TRBV18 - TGTGCCAGCTCACCCGCTAACTATGGCTACACCTTC CASSPANYGYTF
TRBJ2-1 - TRBV5-1 TRBD2 TGCGCCAGTACCGGGGGGAGCCCGAGAAATGAGCAGTTCTTC CASTGGSPRNEQFF
TRBJ2-7 - TRBV5-6 TRBD1 TGTGCCAGCAGCTTTACGCGGCTCCGGGACAGATCCTACGAGCAGTACTTC CASSFTRLRDRSYEQYF
TRBJ1-2 - TRBV6-5 - TGTGCCAGCAGTTACTCGGCCCGTGATGGCTACACCTTC CASSYSARDGYTF
TRBJ1-2 - TRBV19 - TGTGCCAGTAGCCCAATGTGGGGCAGTAGAGGCTACACCTTC CASSPMWGSRGYTF
TRBJ2-7 - TRBV2 TRBD2 TGTGCCAGCAGCACGAGGCGGGAGAACGAGCAGTACTTC CASSTRRENEQYF
TRBJ1-1 few TRBV5-4 - TGTGCCAGCAGCCGAACCCGGGGGGAACGGGCTGAAGCTTTCTTT CASSRTRGERAEAFF
TRBJ1-2 - TRBV11-3 - TGTGCCAGCAGCTTAGGAGTCTATGGCTACACCTTC CASSLGVYGYTF
TRBJ2-1 - TRBV7-2 - TGTGCCAGCAGCTTCCGGTCGAGAGACAATGAGCAGTTCTTC CASSFRSRDNEQFF
TRBJ2-2 - TRBV4-1 - TGCGCCAGCAGCCAAGAAGCGCGGCTGGGGGAGCTGTTTTTT CASSQEARLGELFF
TRBJ2-7 - TRBV7-8 - TGTGCCAGCAGCTTACACACGGGATCCTACGAGCAGTACTTC CASSLHTGSYEQYF
TRBJ1-2 - TRBV6-5 - TGTGCCAGCAGTTATGAACGGAACTATGGCTACACCTTC CASSYERNYGYTF
TRBJ1-5 - TRBV19 - TGTGCCTCCCGCGGGACGGGCAATCAGCCCCAGCATTTT CASRGTGNQPQHF
TRBJ1-3 - TRBV4-2 - TGTGCCAGCAGCCAAGTGCAGGGTTCTGGAAACACCATATATTTT CASSQVQGSGNTIYF
TRBJ2-7 - TRBV9 TRBD2 TGTGCCAGCAGCGTAGGACTAGCGGGAGTCGAGGACGAGCAGTACTTC CASSVGLAGVEDEQYF
TRBJ2-5 - TRBV2 - TGTGCCAGCAGGGAACTAGGAGAGACCCAGTACTTC CASRELGETQYF
TRBJ1-3 - TRBV7-8 TRBD1 TGTGCCAGCAGCCTGCGGGGACAGACGAGCACCATATATTTT CASSLRGQTSTIYF
TRBJ2-1 few TRBV4-3 TRBD2 TGCGCCAGCAGCCAAGATATAGGTTCGGCTAGCGGGCGCAATGAGCAGTTCTTC CASSQDIGSASGRNEQFF
TRBJ1-1 few TRBV19 TRBD1 TGTGCCAGTAGTACACCGGGACAGGACCTTATGAACACTGAAGCTTTCTTT CASSTPGQDLMNTEAFF
TRBJ1-1 once TRBV19 - TGTGCCAGTAGTACCCTCAGGGGGAACACTGAAGCTTTCTTT CASSTLRGNTEAFF
TRBJ1-5 - TRBV6-1 - TGTGCCACTGACAGGATCAATCAGCCCCAGCATTTT CATDRINQPQHF
TRBJ1-1 few TRBV29-1 - TGCAGCGTTGGCCCAAACAGGAACACTGAAGCTTTCTTT CSVGPNRNTEAFF
TRBJ1-6 - TRBV10-1 - TGCGCCAGCCCGGAGGAGGGTCGACCCCTCCACTTT CASPEEGRPLHF
TRBJ2-7 - TRBV7-6 TRBD2 TGTGCCAGCACTAATCCCGGGGGGACCTACGAGCAGTACTTC CASTNPGGTYEQYF
TRBJ1-1 - TRBV6-5 - TGTGCCAGCAGTTACTCAAGGGGCCTACTTGAAGCTTTCTTT CASSYSRGLLEAFF
TRBJ1-1 - TRBV7-9 - TGTGCCAGCAGCCCTTATAGGAGCCGGCCTTTCATGAACACTGAAGCTTTCTTT CASSPYRSRPFMNTEAFF
TRBJ1-4 - TRBV6-5 - TGTGCCAGCAGTAGACGACGGAGGGTTAATGAAAAACTGTTTTTT CASSRRRRVNEKLFF
TRBJ1-4 - TRBV15 - TGTGCCACCAGCAGAGCCGAGCCCCACTTTACCTTGCGCTTTAGTGAAAAACTGTTTTTT CATSRAEPHFTLRFSEKLFF
TRBJ2-5 few TRBV9 TRBD2 TGTGCCAGCAGCGTAGGGCTAGCGGCAACCCAAGAGACCCAGTACTTC CASSVGLAATQETQYF
TRBJ2-5 once TRBV5-6 TRBD2 TGTGCCAGCAGCCGACTAGCGGGCCTATTACAAGAGACCCAGTACTTC CASSRLAGLLQETQYF
TRBJ2-5 few TRBV2 - TGTGCCAGCAAAACCGGGACTCTCCAAGAGACCCAGTACTTC CASKTGTLQETQYF
TRBJ1-1 - TRBV28 TRBD1 TGTGCCAGCACCCCCCCCGACAGGGGGCTGAACACTGAAGCTTTCTTT CASTPPDRGLNTEAFF
TRBJ2-3 - TRBV19 - TGTGCCAGTAGTAAGGGGGAGGGCAGCACAGATACGCAGTATTTT CASSKGEGSTDTQYF
TRBJ2-3 - TRBV27 TRBD2 TGTGCCAGCAGTAAACTAGCGGCCCTCACAGATACGCAGTATTTT CASSKLAALTDTQYF
TRBJ1-1 - TRBV28 - TGTGCCACCTCCCTTTGGCTGAGGAGAGCTTTCTTT CATSLWLRRAFF